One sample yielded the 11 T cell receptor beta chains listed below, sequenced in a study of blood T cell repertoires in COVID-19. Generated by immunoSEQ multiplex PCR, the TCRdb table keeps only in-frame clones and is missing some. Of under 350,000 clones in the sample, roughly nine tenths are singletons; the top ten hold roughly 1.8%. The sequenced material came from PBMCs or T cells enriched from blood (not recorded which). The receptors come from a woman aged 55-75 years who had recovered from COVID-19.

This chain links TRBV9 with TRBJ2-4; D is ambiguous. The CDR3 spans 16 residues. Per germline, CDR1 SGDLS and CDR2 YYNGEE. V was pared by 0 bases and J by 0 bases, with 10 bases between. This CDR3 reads CASSVVERVAKNIQYF. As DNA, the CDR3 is TGTGCCAGCAGCGTAGTGGAGCGTGTAGCCAAAAACATTCAGTACTTC.

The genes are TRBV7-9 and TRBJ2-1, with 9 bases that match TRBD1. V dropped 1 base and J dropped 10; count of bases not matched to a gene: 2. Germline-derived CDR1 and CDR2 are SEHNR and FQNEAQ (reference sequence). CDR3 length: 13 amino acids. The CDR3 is CASSLVTGGEQFF. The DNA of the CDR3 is TGTGCCAGCAGCTTAGTAACAGGGGGCGAGCAGTTCTTC.

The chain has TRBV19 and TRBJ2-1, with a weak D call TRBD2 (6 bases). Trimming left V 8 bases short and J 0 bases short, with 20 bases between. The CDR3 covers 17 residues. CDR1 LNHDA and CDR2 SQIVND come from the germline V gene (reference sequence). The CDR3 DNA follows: TGTGCCAGTGCTCGGGGGAAGGCCCGGAGCTCCTACAATGAGCAGTTCTTC. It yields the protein CASARGKARSSYNEQFF.

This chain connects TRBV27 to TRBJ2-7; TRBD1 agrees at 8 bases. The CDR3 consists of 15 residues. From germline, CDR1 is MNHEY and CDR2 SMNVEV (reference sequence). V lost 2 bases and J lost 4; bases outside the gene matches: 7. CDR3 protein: CASSLLARGLYEQYF. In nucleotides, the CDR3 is TGTGCCAGCAGTTTACTCGCCAGGGGGCTATACGAGCAGTACTTC.

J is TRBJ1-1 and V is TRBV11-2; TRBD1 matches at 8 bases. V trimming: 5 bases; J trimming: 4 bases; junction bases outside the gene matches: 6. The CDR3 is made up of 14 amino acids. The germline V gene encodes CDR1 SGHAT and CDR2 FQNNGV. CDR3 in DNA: TGTGCCAGCAGCGTACAGGGGGTGAGCACTGAAGCTTTCTTT. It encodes CASSVQGVSTEAFF.

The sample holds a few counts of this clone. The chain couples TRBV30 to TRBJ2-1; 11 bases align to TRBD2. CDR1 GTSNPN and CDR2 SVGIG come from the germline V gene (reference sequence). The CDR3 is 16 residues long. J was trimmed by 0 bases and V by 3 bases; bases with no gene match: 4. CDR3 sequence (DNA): TGTGCCTGGAGGACTAGCGGGGCGATCTCCTACAATGAGCAGTTCTTC. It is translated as CAWRTSGAISYNEQFF.

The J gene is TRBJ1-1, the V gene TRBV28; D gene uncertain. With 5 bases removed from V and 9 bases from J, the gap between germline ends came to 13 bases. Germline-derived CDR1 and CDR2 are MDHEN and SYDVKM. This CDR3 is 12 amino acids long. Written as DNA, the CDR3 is TGTGCCAGCAGTATTTCGGGGAGACAAGCTTTCTTT. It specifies CASSISGRQAFF.

The CDR3 is CASSNTGLWCSNQPQHF. Written as DNA, the CDR3 is TGCGCCAGCAGCAACACCGGGTTGTGGTGTAGCAATCAGCCCCAGCATTTT. This chain joins TRBV23-1 and TRBJ1-5; D is unresolved. TRBV23-1 is an ORF; its function is uncertain. V shed 6 bases and J shed 0 bases, with 18 bases lying between them. This CDR3 is 17 amino acids long.

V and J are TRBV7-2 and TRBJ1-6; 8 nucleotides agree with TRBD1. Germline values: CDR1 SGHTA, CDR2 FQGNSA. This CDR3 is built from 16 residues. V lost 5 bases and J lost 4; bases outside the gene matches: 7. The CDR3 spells CASSNVGQGYNSPLHF. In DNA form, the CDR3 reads TGTGCCAGCAGCAATGTAGGACAGGGTTATAATTCACCCCTCCACTTT. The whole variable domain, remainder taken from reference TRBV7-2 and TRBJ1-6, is GAGVSQSPSNKVTEKGKDVELRCDPISGHTALYWYRQSLGQGLEFLIYFQGNSAPDKSGLPSDRFSAERTGGSVSTLTIQRTQQEDSAVYLCASSNVGQGYNSPLHFGNGTRLTVT.

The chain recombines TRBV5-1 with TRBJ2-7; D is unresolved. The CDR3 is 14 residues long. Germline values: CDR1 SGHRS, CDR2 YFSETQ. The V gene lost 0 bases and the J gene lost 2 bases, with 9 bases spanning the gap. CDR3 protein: CASSLVEEAYEQYF. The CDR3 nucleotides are TGCGCCAGCAGCTTGGTAGAAGAAGCCTACGAGCAGTACTTC. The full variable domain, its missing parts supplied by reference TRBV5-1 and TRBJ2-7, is KAGVTQTPRYLIKTRGQQVTLSCSPISGHRSVSWYQQTPGQGLQFLFEYFSETQRNKGNFPGRFSGRQFSNSRSEMNVSTLELGDSALYLCASSLVEEAYEQYFGPGTRLTVT.

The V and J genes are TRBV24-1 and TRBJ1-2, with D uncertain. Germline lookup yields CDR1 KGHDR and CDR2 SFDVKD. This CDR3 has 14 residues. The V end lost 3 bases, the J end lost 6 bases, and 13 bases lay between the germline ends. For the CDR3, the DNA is TGTGCCACCAGTGATGTGGCGGTTCCTAATGGCTACACCTTC. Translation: CATSDVAVPNGYTF.